Following are 23 T cell receptor beta chains from one sample sequenced in a study of long-term antiretroviral therapy in people with HIV. The immunoSEQ assay was v3.0, run at survey level. Sequencing used immunoSEQ multiplex PCR; TCRdb keeps in-frame clones, though not all of them. The sample lists tens of thousands of clones, around 90% occurring once. The specimen was unsorted PBMCs, collected 1.1 years after starting antiretroviral therapy. Receptor source: a man aged 18 to 29 with HIV.

Here the CDR3 DNA reads TGCGCCAGCAGCCTCCGAGCTAGCGGCGGGGAGCTGTTTTTT. Its protein is CASSLRASGGELFF. This chain connects TRBV4-1 to TRBJ2-2, with 7 bases matching TRBD2. Trimming at V came to 4 bases and at J to 7 bases, leaving 6 bases not matched to a gene. This CDR3 has 14 residues. The germline V gene has CDR1 MGHRA and CDR2 YSYEKL.

The rearrangement links TRBV11-2 to TRBJ2-1; 15 nucleotides line up with TRBD2. This CDR3 has 16 amino acids. The V gene's germline CDR1 is SGHAT and CDR2 FQNNGV. Unmatched junction bases numbered 8, after V lost 4 bases and J lost 10 bases. CDR3 in DNA: TGTGCCAGCAGCTCAAGGACTAGCGGGAGGGCTTTGGAGCAGTTCTTC. Its translation is CASSSRTSGRALEQFF. Drawing the rest from reference TRBV11-2 and TRBJ2-1, the complete variable domain is EAGVAQSPRYKIIEKRQSVAFWCNPISGHATLYWYQQILGQGPKLLIQFQNNGVVDDSQLPKDRFSAERLKGVDSTLKIQPAKLEDSAVYLCASSSRTSGRALEQFFGPGTRLTVL.

The rearrangement links TRBV10-3 to TRBJ2-2; 9 bases agree with TRBD2. With 8 bases clipped from V and 2 bases from J, the junction kept 6 bases outside the gene matches. The germline gives CDR1 ENHRY, CDR2 SYGVKD. The CDR3 has 15 amino acids. The CDR3 here is CAIPSSGVNTGELFF. The CDR3 DNA reads as TGTGCCATCCCCTCTAGCGGGGTAAACACCGGGGAGCTGTTTTTT.

This sequence joins TRBV7-9 and TRBJ1-4; weak D call: TRBD1 (5 bases). The V end was cut by 4 bases, the J end by 7 bases, with 16 bases between. The CDR3 has 15 residues. Germline V gene data show CDR1 as SEHNR and CDR2 as FQNEAQ (reference sequence). The CDR3 is CASSSTDTGREKLFF. The CDR3 DNA is TGTGCCAGCAGCTCGACGGACACGGGGCGTGAAAAACTGTTTTTT. Full variable domain (outside the CDR3, taken from reference TRBV7-9 and TRBJ1-4): DTGVSQNPRHKITKRGQNVTFRCDPISEHNRLYWYRQTLGQGPEFLTYFQNEAQLEKSRLLSDRFSAERPKGSFSTLEIQRTEQGDSAMYLCASSSTDTGREKLFFGSGTQLSVL.

The chain joins TRBV27 to TRBJ2-1, with D possibly TRBD2 on 6 matching bases. This CDR3 contains 15 residues. Germline V lookup: CDR1 MNHEY, CDR2 SMNVEV (reference sequence). The V end was cut by 3 bases, the J end by 3 bases, with 12 bases between. The CDR3 DNA reads as TGTGCCAGCAGTTTTCGTGCGGGAATCTACAATGAGCAGTTCTTC. Its protein product is CASSFRAGIYNEQFF.

This chain links TRBV11-2 with TRBJ2-7, with D possibly matching TRBD2 (6 bases). Between the trimmed V and J ends, which lost 3 bases and 0 bases, there was a span of 12 bases. The length of the CDR3 is 15 residues. CDR1 is SGHAT and CDR2 is FQNNGV in the germline V gene. CDR3 amino acids: CASSFSGGSSYEQYF. The CDR3 DNA reads TGTGCCAGCAGCTTTTCCGGGGGTAGCTCCTACGAGCAGTACTTC. Variable domain in full (rest from reference TRBV11-2 and TRBJ2-7): EAGVAQSPRYKIIEKRQSVAFWCNPISGHATLYWYQQILGQGPKLLIQFQNNGVVDDSQLPKDRFSAERLKGVDSTLKIQPAKLEDSAVYLCASSFSGGSSYEQYFGPGTRLTVT.

The count of this clone is one. The J gene is TRBJ1-2, the V gene TRBV27; 8 positions agree with TRBD1. Germline CDR1 is MNHEY and CDR2 is SMNVEV (reference sequence). J lost 0 bases, V lost 10 bases, and 13 bases had no gene match. This CDR3 region has 16 residues. Here the CDR3 reads CATSRTGFLSNYGYTF. In DNA form, the CDR3 reads TGTGCCACCTCTCGGACAGGGTTCTTATCTAACTATGGCTACACCTTC.

The chain links TRBV5-4 to TRBJ1-1; 11 bases agree with TRBD1. The V gene's germline CDR1 is SGHNT and CDR2 YYREEE (reference sequence). V dropped 4 bases and J dropped 4; count of bases not matched to a gene: 3. The CDR3 runs 14 residues. As DNA, the CDR3 is TGTGCCAGCAGCCCGGGACAGGGGGGCACTGAAGCTTTCTTT. Protein: CASSPGQGGTEAFF.

This clone has only a few counts. V and J are TRBV4-3 and TRBJ1-1; a possible D gene is TRBD1 (6 bases). The germline CDR1 and CDR2 sequences are LGHNA and YSLEER. Trimming took 5 bases from V and 8 from J, leaving 18 bases between them. This CDR3 has 14 amino acids. CDR3 in amino acids: CASSYSSGATEAFF. CDR3 nucleotides: TGCGCCAGCAGCTATTCATCAGGGGCAACCGAAGCTTTCTTT.

The chain uses TRBV15 and TRBJ1-1; no firm D call. The CDR3 is 14 amino acids. Germline V gene data show CDR1 as LNHNV and CDR2 as YYDKDF (reference sequence). The ends were cut back, 2 bases at V and 1 base at J, with 8 bases in the middle. The CDR3 loop is CATSRSGPNTEAFF. The CDR3 nucleotides read TGTGCCACCAGCAGATCGGGCCCGAACACTGAAGCTTTCTTT.

The chain couples TRBV30 to TRBJ2-5, with TRBD2 matching 8 bases. Germline V gene data show CDR1 as GTSNPN and CDR2 as SVGIG (reference sequence). CDR3 length: 15 amino acids. The trim removed 4 bases at V and 0 bases at J, leaving 7 bases unmatched. The CDR3, as DNA: TGTGCCTGGACTGGCGGACTAGCCTACCAAGAGACCCAGTACTTC. Translated, it gives CAWTGGLAYQETQYF. Looking up the rest from reference TRBV30 and TRBJ2-5 gives the full variable domain: SQTIHQWPATLVQPVGSPLSLECTVEGTSNPNLYWYRQAAGRGLQLLFYSVGIGQISSEVPQNLSASRPQDRQFILSSKKLLLSDSGFYLCAWTGGLAYQETQYFGPGTRLLVL.

The rearrangement links TRBV4-1 to TRBJ1-1; 7 bases align to TRBD1. Germline CDR1 and CDR2: MGHRA and YSYEKL. Trimming at V came to 1 base and at J to 0 bases, leaving 2 bases not matched to a gene. The CDR3 is made up of 15 amino acids. The CDR3 DNA sequence: TGCGCCAGCAGCCAAGGCGGGACAGTGAACACTGAAGCTTTCTTT. Translation: CASSQGGTVNTEAFF.

The chain links TRBV4-3 to TRBJ1-3, with a weak D call TRBD1 (6 bases). The germline CDR1 and CDR2 sequences are LGHNA and YSLEER. The length of the CDR3 is 15 residues. V was cut by 0 bases and J by 2 bases, with 8 bases left in between. The CDR3 DNA reads TGCGCCAGCAGCCAAGATCGGACAGCTGGAAACACCATATATTTT. It translates to CASSQDRTAGNTIYF.

The J gene is TRBJ2-1, the V gene TRBV15; D is unclear. The CDR3 sequence is 15 residues long. Germline lookup yields CDR1 LNHNV and CDR2 YYDKDF (reference sequence). Between the trimmed V and J ends, which lost 1 base and 8 bases, there was a span of 15 bases. CDR3 nucleotide sequence: TGTGCCACCAGCAGAGGGCAGGACCGTCAGGATGAGCAGTTCTTC. Translation: CATSRGQDRQDEQFF.

This sequence joins TRBV2 and TRBJ2-7; 9 nucleotides match TRBD1. The V and J ends lost 8 bases and 0 bases, in that order; junction bases with no gene match: 11. Per germline, CDR1 SNHLY and CDR2 FYNNEI. This CDR3 has 16 residues. For the CDR3, the DNA is TGTGCCAGCTGGGCCAGGACAGGGGTGAGCTCCTACGAGCAGTACTTC. Translating it yields CASWARTGVSSYEQYF. Together with reference TRBV2 and TRBJ2-7, the CDR3 gives the full variable domain: EPEVTQTPSHQVTQMGQEVILRCVPISNHLYFYWYRQILGQKVEFLVSFYNNEISEKSEIFDDQFSVERPDGSNFTLKIRSTKLEDSAMYFCASWARTGVSSYEQYFGPGTRLTVT.

V is TRBV7-3 and J is TRBJ2-5, with a tentative D call TRBD1 (5 bases). Germline-derived CDR1 and CDR2 are SGHTA and FQGTGA. V lost 1 base and J 2 bases, leaving 5 bases between the germline ends. The CDR3 runs to 13 residues. The DNA of the CDR3 is TGTGCCAGCAGCTTAAACAGGCAAGAGACCCAGTACTTC. This codes for CASSLNRQETQYF.

This clone was detected only a few times. A junction boundary mismatches the germline segment, possibly from a read error. The V and J genes are TRBV4-3 and TRBJ2-7; a weak D match, TRBD2 (5 bases). The CDR3 is 15 residues long. CDR1 is LGHNA and CDR2 is YSLEER in the germline V gene. The chain's CDR3 is CASSQDRAGLGGFSF. CDR3 sequence (DNA): TGCGCCAGCAGCCAAGATCGGGCGGGCCTGGGCGGCTTCTCCTTC.

With regard to this clone: Other DNA variants within this sample encode the same CDR3. V and J are TRBV6-6 and TRBJ2-5, with unresolved D. V was clipped by 0 bases and J by 5 bases, with 4 bases between them. The V gene's germline CDR1 is MNHNY and CDR2 SVGAGI (reference sequence). The CDR3 length is 12 residues. CDR3 in amino acids: CASSYSGETQYF. CDR3 in DNA: TGTGCCAGCAGTTACTCTGGCGAGACCCAGTACTTC.

The chain is built from TRBV19 and TRBJ2-7, with D possibly called TRBD1 or TRBD2 (6 bases each). The CDR3 is made up of 14 amino acids. Germline loops: CDR1 LNHDA, CDR2 SQIVND (reference sequence). V dropped 4 bases and J dropped 4 bases, with 14 bases sitting between them. In nucleotides, the CDR3 is TGTGCCAGTAGTACCTCGTCGGGGGCGTACGAGCAGTACTTC. Protein: CASSTSSGAYEQYF. The whole variable domain, remainder taken from reference TRBV19 and TRBJ2-7, is DGGITQSPKYLFRKEGQNVTLSCEQNLNHDAMYWYRQDPGQGLRLIYYSQIVNDFQKGDIAEGYSVSREKKESFPLTVTSAQKNPTAFYLCASSTSSGAYEQYFGPGTRLTVT.

This chain joins TRBV28 and TRBJ2-1, with TRBD1 matching over 8 bases. Germline CDR1 is MDHEN and CDR2 is SYDVKM. The CDR3 consists of 14 residues. J lost 7 bases, V lost 6 bases, and 8 bases had no gene match. CDR3 amino acids: CASSPHQGANEQFF. The CDR3 bases are TGTGCCAGCAGCCCTCATCAGGGGGCGAATGAGCAGTTCTTC.

CDR3 nucleotide sequence: TGTGCCAGTAGCCCTCGTCCGGTTATCGGTGGCTACACCTTC. The encoded protein is CASSPRPVIGGYTF. The V and J genes are TRBV19 and TRBJ1-2; the D is unclear. This CDR3 is built from 14 residues. Germline loops: CDR1 LNHDA, CDR2 SQIVND (reference sequence). The V end was cut by 6 bases, the J end by 7 bases, with 18 bases between.

The chain carries TRBV30 and TRBJ1-1, with TRBD1 identical over 10 bases. The ends lost 5 bases at V and 1 base at J; junction bases unmatched: 7. The CDR3 is made up of 15 amino acids. Germline V CDR1 and CDR2: GTSNPN, SVGIG (reference sequence). The CDR3, as DNA: TGTGCCTGGGACCCGGGACAGGGGCCGAACACTGAAGCTTTCTTT. Translation gives CAWDPGQGPNTEAFF.

A word on this clone: It is likely a read error, because the conserved phenylalanine at the end of the CDR3 is missing. No DNA is shown, since the ends of the CDR3 on it are uncertain; the CDR3 is the one TCRdb lists. The chain combines TRBV6-5 with TRBJ1-2. The CDR3 is 8 residues long, counting both termini. Germline loops: CDR1 MNHEY, CDR2 SVGAGI. This CDR3 is CASSYGTQ.